One and the same sample provided the 23 T cell receptor beta chains below, sequenced in a study of blood T cell repertoires in COVID-19. Assay used: immunoSEQ multiplex PCR; TCRdb lists only in-frame clones, some missing. Of about 90,000 clones in the sample, 86% were seen once. The sample was peripheral blood. These receptors were obtained from a man older than 75 with acute or convalescent COVID-19.

The chain employs TRBV5-6 and TRBJ1-2, with TRBD1 matching over 12 bases. Per germline, CDR1 SGHDT and CDR2 YYEEEE. The CDR3 is 18 amino acids. Trimming removed 0 bases from V and 7 bases from J; junction bases left unmatched: 13. The CDR3 loop is CASSLGRDRGRFIGGYTF. The DNA for the CDR3 is TGTGCCAGCAGCTTGGGCCGGGACAGGGGGCGGTTCATCGGTGGCTACACCTTC.

The rearrangement uses TRBV5-5 and TRBJ2-1; TRBD1 agrees at 8 bases. CDR3 length: 16 amino acids. Germline values: CDR1 SGHKS, CDR2 YYEKEE (reference sequence). With 4 bases clipped from V and 2 bases from J, the junction kept 8 bases outside the gene matches. The DNA for the CDR3 is TGTGCCAGCAGCCTCGCCGGGACAGGAACCTACAATGAGCAGTTCTTC. Protein: CASSLAGTGTYNEQFF.

This chain connects TRBV7-2 to TRBJ2-3; TRBD1 matches 8 bases. The CDR3 contains 14 residues. Germline-derived CDR1 and CDR2 are SGHTA and FQGNSA. V shed 3 bases, J shed 5 bases, and the junction held 4 bases outside the gene matches. The CDR3 loop reads CASSLGQVVDTQYF. CDR3 coding DNA: TGTGCCAGCAGCTTGGGACAGGTAGTAGATACGCAGTATTTT.

V usage is TRBV7-8 and J usage is TRBJ2-7; unclear D gene. Germline CDR1 reads SGHVS; CDR2 reads FQNEAQ. The CDR3 consists of 11 residues. Between the trimmed V and J ends, which lost 5 bases and 5 bases, there was a span of 7 bases. The CDR3 region is CASSLRDEQYF. For the CDR3, the DNA is TGTGCCAGCAGCCTCCGGGACGAGCAGTACTTC.

This sequence joins TRBV28 and TRBJ1-3; D is possibly TRBD1 (5 bases). Between the trimmed V and J ends, which lost 1 base and 4 bases, there was a span of 14 bases. CDR1 and CDR2 (germline): MDHEN, SYDVKM. The CDR3 covers 16 residues. The CDR3 region is CASSLSGSRGGNTIYF. The CDR3 DNA follows: TGTGCCAGCAGTTTATCAGGGTCCCGAGGAGGAAACACCATATATTTT.

V usage is TRBV28 and J usage is TRBJ2-5, with a tentative D call TRBD1 (5 bases). Germline V gene data show CDR1 as MDHEN and CDR2 as SYDVKM. V was cut by 2 bases and J by 5 bases, with 9 bases left in between. The CDR3 sequence is 13 residues long. CDR3 in amino acids: CASSLRTRETQYF. CDR3 bases: TGTGCCAGCAGTTTAAGGACACGGGAGACCCAGTACTTC.

For the CDR3, the DNA is TGTGCCAGTAGTAATGACAGGGGGGTTCAGCCCCAGCATTTT. This codes for CASSNDRGVQPQHF. The rearrangement uses TRBV19 and TRBJ1-5, with TRBD1 matching 9 bases. Per germline, CDR1 LNHDA and CDR2 SQIVND (reference sequence). V was clipped by 4 bases and J by 6 bases; unmatched bases: 4. The CDR3 runs 14 residues.

The genes are TRBV29-1 and TRBJ1-1, with 10 bases fitting TRBD1. V dropped 2 bases and J dropped 5; count of bases not matched to a gene: 5. This CDR3 contains 14 residues. Germline CDR1 is SQVTM and CDR2 is ANQGSEA. CDR3 amino acids: CSVERQGAGTEAFF. CDR3 DNA sequence: TGCAGCGTTGAAAGACAGGGGGCAGGTACTGAAGCTTTCTTT.

This clone has only one observation. The chain couples TRBV29-1 to TRBJ2-7; 9 nucleotides align to TRBD2. Trimming removed 8 bases from V and 2 bases from J; junction bases left unmatched: 7. The germline V gene encodes CDR1 SQVTM and CDR2 ANQGSEA. This CDR3 has 13 amino acids. The CDR3 reads CSIVGLAPYEQYF. The DNA for the CDR3 is TGCAGCATTGTGGGACTAGCCCCCTACGAGCAGTACTTC.

The rearrangement links TRBV6-5 to TRBJ1-6; D gene ambiguous. The germline V gene encodes CDR1 MNHEY and CDR2 SVGAGI. V lost 8 bases and J 0 bases, leaving 8 bases between the germline ends. The CDR3 is made up of 14 amino acids. CDR3 bases: TGTGCCAGCTGGGGAGGCTCCTATAATTCACCCCTCCACTTT. Translating gives CASWGGSYNSPLHF.

The chain has TRBV6-5 and TRBJ2-7, with 12 bases aligning to TRBD2. This CDR3 has 15 amino acids. The germline V gene encodes CDR1 MNHEY and CDR2 SVGAGI. Losses at the gene ends were 4 bases for V and 6 bases for J; bases not matched to a gene: 7. As DNA, the CDR3 is TGTGCCAGCAGTTCAACCCCTAGCGGGAGGGGCGAGCAGTACTTC. As protein: CASSSTPSGRGEQYF.

The chain carries TRBV15 and TRBJ1-4; 8 nucleotides agree with TRBD1. From germline, CDR1 is LNHNV and CDR2 YYDKDF (reference sequence). With 1 base clipped from V and 0 bases from J, the junction kept 7 bases outside the gene matches. The CDR3 is 18 residues long. The CDR3 DNA reads as TGTGCCACCAGCAGAGTAAGAGACAGGGGCTCAACTAATGAAAAACTGTTTTTT. It translates to CATSRVRDRGSTNEKLFF.

The rearrangement links TRBV28 to TRBJ1-5; the D gene is possibly TRBD1 (6 bases). In germline, CDR1 is MDHEN, CDR2 SYDVKM. V was trimmed by 5 bases and J by 5 bases, leaving 16 bases between them. This CDR3 has 15 residues. CDR3 DNA: TGTGCCAGCAGTGGGGGGGGCGGGTCAGATCAGCCCCAGCATTTT. This translates into CASSGGGGSDQPQHF.

The J gene is TRBJ1-6, the V gene TRBV19; possible D gene TRBD1, 5 bases. CDR1 is LNHDA and CDR2 is SQIVND in the germline V gene (reference sequence). The CDR3 has 14 residues. V was cut by 5 bases and J by 9 bases, with 14 bases left in between. This CDR3 reads CASSEVNGGSPLHF. In DNA form, the CDR3 reads TGTGCCAGTAGTGAGGTGAACGGGGGTTCACCCCTCCACTTT. Based on the CDR3 plus reference TRBV19 and TRBJ1-6, the full variable domain is DGGITQSPKYLFRKEGQNVTLSCEQNLNHDAMYWYRQDPGQGLRLIYYSQIVNDFQKGDIAEGYSVSREKKESFPLTVTSAQKNPTAFYLCASSEVNGGSPLHFGNGTRLTVT.

V gene TRBV28 combines with J gene TRBJ2-1, with 7 positions matching TRBD2. Trimming took 3 bases from V and 8 from J; bases not matched to a gene: 10. Germline V lookup: CDR1 MDHEN, CDR2 SYDVKM. The length of the CDR3 is 15 residues. CDR3 sequence reads: CASSFNRGSGDEQFF. The CDR3 DNA reads TGTGCCAGCAGTTTCAACCGCGGGAGTGGCGATGAGCAGTTCTTC. Looking up the rest from reference TRBV28 and TRBJ2-1 gives the full variable domain: DVKVTQSSRYLVKRTGEKVFLECVQDMDHENMFWYRQDPGLGLRLIYFSYDVKMKEKGDIPEGYSVSREKKERFSLILESASTNQTSMYLCASSFNRGSGDEQFFGPGTRLTVL.

The rearrangement joins TRBV15 to TRBJ2-7; perhaps TRBD2 as D (6 bases). CDR3 length: 15 amino acids. Trimming took 1 base from V and 2 from J, leaving 12 bases between them. Germline V gene sequence: CDR1 LNHNV, CDR2 YYDKDF (reference sequence). The CDR3 reads CATSRGERGTYEQYF. DNA of the CDR3: TGTGCCACCAGCAGAGGAGAACGCGGGACCTACGAGCAGTACTTC. Full variable domain (remainder filled in from reference TRBV15 and TRBJ2-7): DAMVIQNPRYQVTQFGKPVTLSCSQTLNHNVMYWYQQKSSQAPKLLFHYYDKDFNNEADTPDNFQSRRPNTSFCFLDIRSPGLGDTAMYLCATSRGERGTYEQYFGPGTRLTVT.

The rearrangement links TRBV2 to TRBJ2-2; 7 positions match TRBD1. The CDR3 runs 13 residues. V was pared by 5 bases and J by 6 bases, with 3 bases of the junction left unmatched. Germline lookup yields CDR1 SNHLY and CDR2 FYNNEI. The CDR3 is CASSLTGAGELFF. CDR3 sequence (DNA): TGTGCCAGCAGTCTCACAGGGGCCGGGGAGCTGTTTTTT.

The table lists this clone with a few counts. The chain combines TRBV6-2 or TRBV6-3 with TRBJ2-4; TRBD2 matches at 11 bases. CDR1 and CDR2 from the germline V gene are MNHEY and SVGEGT. Germline trimming cut 2 bases from V and 6 bases from J; bases unmatched to any gene: 3. The CDR3 length is 15 residues. CDR3 bases: TGTGCCAGCAGTTACGGGCTAGCGGGAGGAAACATTCAGTACTTC. This codes for CASSYGLAGGNIQYF.

V and J are TRBV19 and TRBJ2-7; weak D call: TRBD2 (6 bases). CDR3 length: 14 residues. Germline-derived CDR1 and CDR2 are LNHDA and SQIVND (reference sequence). Trimming stripped 0 bases from V and 3 bases from J, with 9 bases between. CDR3 in amino acids: CASSIEEGFYEQYF. The DNA of the CDR3 is TGTGCCAGTAGTATAGAGGAGGGATTCTACGAGCAGTACTTC.

The chain employs TRBV7-2 and TRBJ2-1; D is undetermined. From germline, CDR1 is SGHTA and CDR2 FQGNSA. This CDR3 has 15 residues. Trimming took 5 bases from V and 0 from J, leaving 11 bases between them. CDR3 in DNA: TGTGCCAGCAGCATACGTACGAGCTCCTACAATGAGCAGTTCTTC. The encoded protein is CASSIRTSSYNEQFF.

The V call is TRBV2, the J call TRBJ2-3, with no clear D. Deletions cut 5 bases from V and 2 bases from J, with 5 bases between. The CDR3 totals 12 residues. Germline CDR1 reads SNHLY; CDR2 reads FYNNEI. The CDR3 sequence: CASSTDTDTQYF. The CDR3 bases are TGTGCCAGCAGTACTGACACAGATACGCAGTATTTT.

The chain is built from TRBV5-1 and TRBJ1-4; possibly TRBD1 for D (6 bases). The CDR3 has 13 amino acids. The V and J ends lost 9 bases and 3 bases respectively, with 12 bases between them. Germline assignment: CDR1 SGHRS and CDR2 YFSETQ. The CDR3 nucleotides read TGCGCCACCCCGGACAGTCCTAATGAAAAACTGTTTTTT. Translated: CATPDSPNEKLFF.

The chain employs TRBV10-2 and TRBJ2-7, with D perhaps TRBD1 (5 bases). Germline-derived CDR1 and CDR2 are WSHSY and SAAADI. This CDR3 is 12 amino acids long. V was cut by 5 bases and J by 0 bases, with 5 bases left in between. The CDR3 region is CASSTGSYEQYF. CDR3 nucleotides: TGCGCCAGCAGTACAGGCTCCTACGAGCAGTACTTC.